This TCR beta chain comes out of a study of shared clonotypes between healthy human individuals. Study-wide results and limits: Non-shared clonotypes had lower generation probabilities than clonotypes shared by all four sorted-subset donors. Roughly 4.6% of naive CD4 clonotypes were common to several donors.

Concerning this clone itself: The antigen is undetermined.

Donors had no recently reported acute infections or vaccinations and were HIV-negative. Splitting the CD4+ cells yielded a CD45RA+ naive subset and a CD45RA-negative memory subset. Only in-frame clones appear in the TCRdb table, and some are missing; sequencing was by immunoSEQ multiplex PCR. The sample includes 2,500,000 or so clones, around 90% of them seen just once. The clonotype was recovered from a man aged 18 to 35 in good health. Sequenced input: naive CD4+ T cells sorted from blood. Subset noted: CD45RA+ positively selected.

The CDR3, as DNA: TGCGCCAGCAGCTTGGAGCGGGGGTTTGATATTCAGTACTTC. It specifies CASSLERGFDIQYF. The chain joins TRBV5-1 to TRBJ2-4, with TRBD2 matching 8 bases. V gave up 0 bases and J gave up 10 bases; unmatched junction bases: 6. The CDR3 consists of 14 residues. Germline assignment: CDR1 SGHRS and CDR2 YFSETQ.